This T cell receptor beta chain appears in the sequencing data of a study of T cell responses to AZD1222 COVID-19 vaccine. General observations from the study: Baseline serostatus was positive in only six AZD1222 recipients. Spike-wide coverage was observed for vaccine-associated CD4 TCRs, with dominant responses at 160-218 and 743-854. Elevations in Spike-specific TCR breadth and depth followed administration of two AZD1222 doses. Females made up more of the donors, who were largely white British, and clonal diversity may have come out too low.

A word on this clone: Its antigen is unknown.

The protocol was immunoSEQ multiplex PCR, while the TCRdb copy is restricted to in-frame clones and leaves out a portion. In the table there are under 150,000 clones, about 87% of which are singletons. Germline V gene sequence: CDR1 SGDLS, CDR2 YYNGEE. CDR3 length: 16 amino acids. V dropped 4 bases and J dropped 0 bases, with 16 bases sitting between them. The chain carries TRBV9 and TRBJ1-2, with a possible D match to TRBD1 (6 bases). Sequenced here: peripheral blood, sampled on day 0 of AZD1222 vaccination. The receptor was derived from an adult in good health. CDR3 loop: CASSPRDRPANYGYTF. The DNA for the CDR3 is TGTGCCAGCAGCCCTAGAGACAGGCCGGCTAACTATGGCTACACCTTC.